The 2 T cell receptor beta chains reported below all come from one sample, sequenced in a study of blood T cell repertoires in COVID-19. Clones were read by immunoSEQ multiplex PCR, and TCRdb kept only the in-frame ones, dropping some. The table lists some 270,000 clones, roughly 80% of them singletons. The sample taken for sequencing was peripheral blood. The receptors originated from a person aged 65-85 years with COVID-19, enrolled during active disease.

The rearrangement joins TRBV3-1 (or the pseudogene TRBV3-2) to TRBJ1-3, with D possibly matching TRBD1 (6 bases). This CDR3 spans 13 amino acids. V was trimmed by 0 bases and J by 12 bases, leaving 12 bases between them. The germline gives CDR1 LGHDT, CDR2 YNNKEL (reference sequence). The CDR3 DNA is TGTGCCAGCAGCCAAGAACCAGGGGTCGACATATATTTT. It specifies CASSQEPGVDIYF.

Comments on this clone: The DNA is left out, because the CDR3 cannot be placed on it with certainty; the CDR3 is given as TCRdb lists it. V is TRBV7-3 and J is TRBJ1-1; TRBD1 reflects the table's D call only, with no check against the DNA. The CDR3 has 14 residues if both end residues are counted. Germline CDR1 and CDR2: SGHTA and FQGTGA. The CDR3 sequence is CASSLNVGQGASFF.